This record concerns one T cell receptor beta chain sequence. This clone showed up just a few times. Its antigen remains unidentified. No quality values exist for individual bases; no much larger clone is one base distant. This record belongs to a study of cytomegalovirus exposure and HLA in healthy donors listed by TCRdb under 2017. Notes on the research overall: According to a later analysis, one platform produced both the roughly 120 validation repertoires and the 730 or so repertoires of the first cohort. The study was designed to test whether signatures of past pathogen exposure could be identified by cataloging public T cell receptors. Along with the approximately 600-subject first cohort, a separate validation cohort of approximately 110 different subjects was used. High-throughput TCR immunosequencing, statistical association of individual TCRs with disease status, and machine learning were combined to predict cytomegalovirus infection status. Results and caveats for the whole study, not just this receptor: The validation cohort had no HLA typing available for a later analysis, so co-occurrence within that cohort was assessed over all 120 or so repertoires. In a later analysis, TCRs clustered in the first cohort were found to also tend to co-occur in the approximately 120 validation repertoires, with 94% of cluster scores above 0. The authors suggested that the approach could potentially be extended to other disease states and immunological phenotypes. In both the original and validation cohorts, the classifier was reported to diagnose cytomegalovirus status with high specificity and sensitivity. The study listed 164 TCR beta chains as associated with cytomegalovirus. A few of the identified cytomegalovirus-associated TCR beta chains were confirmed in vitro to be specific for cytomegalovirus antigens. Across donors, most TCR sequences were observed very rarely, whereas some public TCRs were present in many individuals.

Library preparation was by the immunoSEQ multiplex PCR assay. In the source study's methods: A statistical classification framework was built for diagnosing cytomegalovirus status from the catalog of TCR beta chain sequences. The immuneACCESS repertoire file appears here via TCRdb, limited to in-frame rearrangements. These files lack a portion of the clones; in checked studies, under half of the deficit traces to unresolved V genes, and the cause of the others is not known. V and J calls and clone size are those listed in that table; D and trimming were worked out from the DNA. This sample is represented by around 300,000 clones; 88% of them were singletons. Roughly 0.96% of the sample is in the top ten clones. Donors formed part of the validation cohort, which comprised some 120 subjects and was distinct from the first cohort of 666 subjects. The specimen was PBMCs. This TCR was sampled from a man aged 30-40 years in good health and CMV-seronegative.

The DNA is as follows: TGTGCCAGCAGCTTACTCCCTTGGAGCTCCTACGAGCAGTACTTC. Its translation is CASSLLPWSSYEQYF. The chain uses TRBV7-8 and TRBJ2-7; the D gene identity is not certain. V is shortened by 2 bases, J by 0 bases, and the region joining them spans 11 bases. From the germline V gene, CDR1 is SGHVS and CDR2 is FQNEAQ. The CDR3, from cysteine to phenylalanine, totals 15 residues. This entry keeps only the CDR3 DNA: 45 bases, framed from base 1.